The 20 T cell receptor beta chains listed next were all sequenced from one sample in a study of OX40 agonist ivuxolimab in advanced cancers. The data were produced by immunoSEQ multiplex PCR, yet TCRdb's version contains in-frame clones alone and is incomplete. The sample gives 60,000 to 75,000 clones, roughly 92% of which show up once; under 15% is in the top ten. The source material was CD4+ or CD8+ T cells sorted from blood, sampled in a trial of the OX40 agonist ivuxolimab. These TCRs come from an adult with an advanced solid tumor such as melanoma, head and neck, liver or kidney cancer.

The V and J genes are TRBV10-3 and TRBJ2-7; maybe TRBD1 (6 bases). Per the germline V gene, CDR1 is ENHRY and CDR2 is SYGVKD. Deletions cut 6 bases from V and 2 bases from J, with 11 bases between. There are 13 residues in the CDR3. CDR3 DNA: TGTGCCATCAGGTCGGACAGTACCTACGAGCAGTACTTC. This sequence encodes CAIRSDSTYEQYF.

This clone was detected once. The rearrangement uses TRBV5-6 and TRBJ2-1; either TRBD1 or TRBD2 may fit D (6 bases each). Germline V gene lookup returns CDR1 SGHDT and CDR2 YYEEEE. V shed 4 bases and J shed 9 bases, with 14 bases lying between them. The CDR3 has 13 amino acids. CDR3 in amino acids: CASSPGGRPEQFF. CDR3 bases: TGTGCCAGCAGCCCCGGGGGCCGGCCTGAGCAGTTCTTC.

The V gene is TRBV9, the J gene TRBJ1-5; 10 bases agree with TRBD1. This CDR3 has 15 residues. The V gene end was trimmed by 3 bases and the J gene end by 5 bases; junction bases not matched to a gene: 5. Per germline, CDR1 SGDLS and CDR2 YYNGEE. CDR3 nucleotides: TGTGCCAGCAGCGCGGGACAGGGGCCCCATCAGCCCCAGCATTTT. It codes for CASSAGQGPHQPQHF.

This chain connects TRBV28 to TRBJ1-1; a weak D match, TRBD1 (6 bases). Trimming shortened V by 2 bases and J by 3 bases, and 13 bases separated the two germline ends. The CDR3 has 15 residues. Germline V gene sequence: CDR1 MDHEN, CDR2 SYDVKM. CDR3 nucleotide sequence: TGTGCCAGCAGTTTACACCAGGGGCAGGACACTGAAGCTTTCTTT. Translated: CASSLHQGQDTEAFF. Full variable domain (rest looked up from reference TRBV28 and TRBJ1-1): DVKVTQSSRYLVKRTGEKVFLECVQDMDHENMFWYRQDPGLGLRLIYFSYDVKMKEKGDIPEGYSVSREKKERFSLILESASTNQTSMYLCASSLHQGQDTEAFFGQGTRLTVV.

The chain employs TRBV27 and TRBJ1-5, with 8 bases identical to TRBD1. Trimming took 5 bases from V and 6 from J; bases not matched to a gene: 6. Germline loops: CDR1 MNHEY, CDR2 SMNVEV (reference sequence). The CDR3 is 14 amino acids. CDR3 sequence: CASSTGQGGQPQHF. The CDR3 DNA follows: TGTGCCAGCAGTACAGGACAGGGAGGTCAGCCCCAGCATTTT.

The chain combines TRBV27 with TRBJ2-1, with a weak D call TRBD2 (6 bases). Germline loops: CDR1 MNHEY, CDR2 SMNVEV (reference sequence). Deletions cut 4 bases from V and 1 base from J, with 17 bases between. The CDR3 sequence is 17 residues long. CDR3 nucleotides: TGTGCCAGCAGTTCCCCGACTAGATCGGAGTCCTACAATGAGCAGTTCTTC. This sequence encodes CASSSPTRSESYNEQFF.

The chain couples TRBV4-1 to TRBJ1-5; D gene uncertain. Looked up from germline, CDR1 is MGHRA and CDR2 is YSYEKL. The V end was cut by 3 bases, the J end by 3 bases, with 6 bases between. This CDR3 spans 13 amino acids. CDR3 residues: CASSQGINQPQHF. DNA for the CDR3: TGCGCCAGCAGCCAGGGAATCAATCAGCCCCAGCATTTT.

The genes are TRBV4-1 and TRBJ2-7, with 9 nucleotides matching TRBD2. In germline, CDR1 is MGHRA, CDR2 YSYEKL. The CDR3 covers 18 residues. Germline trimming cut 1 base from V and 3 bases from J; bases unmatched to any gene: 13. The chain's CDR3 is CASSQVLLSAGGSYEQYF. The DNA for the CDR3 is TGCGCCAGCAGCCAAGTGCTGCTCAGCGCGGGGGGGAGCTACGAGCAGTACTTC.

The chain links TRBV19 to TRBJ2-1; D may correspond to TRBD1 or TRBD2 (5 bases each). Germline V lookup: CDR1 LNHDA, CDR2 SQIVND (reference sequence). The V and J ends lost 0 bases and 0 bases respectively, with 21 bases between them. CDR3 size: 20 residues. CDR3 region: CASSIDRGFGAESSYNEQFF. In DNA form, the CDR3 reads TGTGCCAGTAGTATAGATCGAGGGTTTGGGGCGGAGAGCTCCTACAATGAGCAGTTCTTC.

The J gene is TRBJ2-1, the V gene TRBV6-5; TRBD1 agrees at 7 bases. The CDR3 consists of 15 residues. Unmatched junction bases numbered 8, after V lost 2 bases and J lost 7 bases. CDR1 and CDR2 from the germline V gene are MNHEY and SVGAGI. The CDR3 loop is CASSYRDRNPNEQFF. The CDR3 nucleotides are TGTGCCAGCAGTTACCGGGACAGAAACCCTAATGAGCAGTTCTTC.

The chain joins TRBV11-2 to TRBJ2-7; D is uncertain. Trimming cost V 5 bases and J 0 bases, with 5 bases left between them. Looked up from germline, CDR1 is SGHAT and CDR2 is FQNNGV. The length of the CDR3 is 12 residues. In DNA, the CDR3 is TGTGCCAGCAGCGGTACCTCCTACGAGCAGTACTTC. It codes for CASSGTSYEQYF. The complete variable domain, with remaining parts taken from reference TRBV11-2 and TRBJ2-7, reads EAGVAQSPRYKIIEKRQSVAFWCNPISGHATLYWYQQILGQGPKLLIQFQNNGVVDDSQLPKDRFSAERLKGVDSTLKIQPAKLEDSAVYLCASSGTSYEQYFGPGTRLTVT.

This clone was seen a handful of times. The chain combines TRBV6-6 with TRBJ2-7; tentatively, D is TRBD1 or TRBD2 (5 bases each). Trimming left V 1 base short and J 7 bases short, with 11 bases between. In germline, CDR1 is MNHNY, CDR2 SVGAGI (reference sequence). The CDR3 sequence is 13 residues long. Written as DNA, the CDR3 is TGTGCCAGCAGTTACTGGGCAGGGAGAGAGCAGTACTTC. Protein sequence: CASSYWAGREQYF.

This sequence joins TRBV27 and TRBJ1-5; D is unresolved. The CDR3 covers 14 residues. V was clipped by 5 bases and J by 1 base, with 9 bases between them. Germline CDR1 MNHEY, CDR2 SMNVEV (reference sequence). CDR3 sequence: CASSMGLSNQPQHF. CDR3 in DNA: TGTGCCAGCAGTATGGGTCTCAGCAATCAGCCCCAGCATTTT.

V is TRBV7-3 and J is TRBJ2-7, with D maybe TRBD2 (6 bases). Germline values: CDR1 SGHTA, CDR2 FQGTGA. V gave up 0 bases and J gave up 6 bases, with 12 bases separating them. CDR3 length: 14 amino acids. Written as DNA, the CDR3 is TGTGCCAGCAGCTTAACGCTAGCCGGGGGCGAGCAGTACTTC. The encoded protein is CASSLTLAGGEQYF.

This sequence joins TRBV6-6 and TRBJ2-7; 7 bases match TRBD2. Germline V gene data show CDR1 as MNHNY and CDR2 as SVGAGI (reference sequence). This CDR3 is 15 amino acids long. V lost 4 bases, J lost 0 bases, and 6 bases stayed unmatched. The CDR3 nucleotides are TGTGCCAGCAGTTCACCAGCGGGGAGCTCCTACGAGCAGTACTTC. As protein: CASSSPAGSSYEQYF.

CDR3 bases: TGTGCCAGCAGTTCGGCGGGAGTGGCCAAAAACATTCAGTACTTC. Encoded protein: CASSSAGVAKNIQYF. The chain carries TRBV6-5 and TRBJ2-4; 7 bases are shared with TRBD2. Trimming at V came to 4 bases and at J to 1 base, leaving 4 bases not matched to a gene. Germline loops: CDR1 MNHEY, CDR2 SVGAGI. The CDR3 is 15 residues long.

The chain joins TRBV6-5 to TRBJ1-2; perhaps TRBD1 as D (5 bases). V was trimmed by 6 bases and J by 2 bases, leaving 16 bases between them. In germline, CDR1 is MNHEY, CDR2 SVGAGI. The CDR3 has 15 residues. The CDR3 sequence is CASSFGAVLNYGYTF. CDR3 in DNA: TGTGCCAGCAGCTTCGGGGCGGTGTTGAACTATGGCTACACCTTC.

The rearrangement joins TRBV4-1 to TRBJ2-5, with a weak D call TRBD1 (5 bases). V lost 3 bases, J lost 1 base, and 12 bases lay in between. The CDR3 is 15 residues long. Germline CDR1 reads MGHRA; CDR2 reads YSYEKL. DNA of the CDR3: TGCGCCAGCAGCCAGACAGCCTCCGCCCAAGAGACCCAGTACTTC. Encoded protein: CASSQTASAQETQYF.

The chain has TRBV14 and TRBJ1-2, with D uncertain. The CDR3 is 12 amino acids. The germline gives CDR1 SGHDN, CDR2 FVKESK. V was trimmed by 1 base and J by 4 bases, leaving 4 bases between them. The CDR3 sequence is CASSQGAYGYTF. The CDR3 bases are TGTGCCAGCAGCCAAGGGGCCTATGGCTACACCTTC. The variable domain in full, completed from reference TRBV14 and TRBJ1-2, reads EAGVTQFPSHSVIEKGQTVTLRCDPISGHDNLYWYRRVMGKEIKFLLHFVKESKQDESGMPNNRFLAERTGGTYSTLKVQPAELEDSGVYFCASSQGAYGYTFGSGTRLTVV.

The V call is TRBV7-3, the J call TRBJ2-3; TRBD2 agrees at 9 bases. Germline V gives CDR1 SGHTA, CDR2 FQGTGA. The CDR3 spans 16 residues. After removal of 2 bases from V and 5 bases from J, the junction contained 8 bases not matched to a gene. The CDR3 sequence: CASSLGGGGARDTQYF. The DNA for the CDR3 is TGTGCCAGCAGCTTAGGTGGCGGGGGGGCCCGAGATACGCAGTATTTT.